Listed below are T cell receptor beta chains from one sample, sequenced in a study of T cell repertoires in cytomegalovirus infection. MiXCR was run by TCRdb on the reads, yielding one entry per CDR3 protein. The table includes around 300,000 distinct CDR3 sequences, about 25% detected once. The antigens of these receptors remain unknown. The material was cultured PBMCs, obtained from culture after CMV antigen stimulation. These receptors came from a human donor in good health (CMV status not recorded). Some clones in this sample may be carry-over from other donors' samples. CDR3s include the opening cysteine and the closing phenylalanine or tryptophan. Each record gives: clone size, J gene, V gene, D gene, CDR3 protein, CDR3 DNA. The D gene is left open where the match is weak. Only part of the rows carry a size: once, few, many, or a class if the clone is expanded.

. | TRBJ1-4 | TRBV5-4 | . | CASSFGGVNEKLFF | TGTGCCAGCAGCTTCGGAGGGGTTAATGAAAAACTGTTTTTT
few | TRBJ2-1 | TRBV3-1 | . | CASSQVYRRESYNEQFF | TGTGCCAGCAGCCAAGTATATAGGCGGGAATCCTACAATGAGCAGTTCTTC
. | TRBJ1-5 | TRBV19 | . | CASTRLWDSLGGQPQHF | TGTGCCAGTACCCGATTGTGGGACTCACTAGGAGGTCAGCCCCAGCATTTT
many | TRBJ1-5 | TRBV28 | . | CASSSRLIRGNQPQHF | TGTGCCAGCAGTTCCCGACTTATACGAGGCAATCAGCCCCAGCATTTT
. | TRBJ1-2 | TRBV19 | . | CASNRVSNYGYTF | TGTGCCAGTAACAGAGTTTCTAACTATGGCTACACCTTC
. | TRBJ2-5 | TRBV7-2 | . | CASSTEETQYF | TGTGCCAGCAGTACAGAAGAGACCCAGTACTTC
few | TRBJ1-2 | TRBV5-1 | TRBD1 | CASSLDAGGYGYTF | TGCGCCAGCAGCTTGGATGCAGGGGGCTATGGCTACACCTTC
. | TRBJ1-2 | TRBV7-2 | TRBD1 | CASSSTGTGHSGYTF | TGTGCCAGCAGCTCCACCGGGACAGGGCATTCCGGCTACACCTTC
few | TRBJ1-1 | TRBV30 | . | CAWTRRGATEAFF | TGTGCCTGGACCCGACGGGGGGCAACTGAAGCTTTCTTT
. | TRBJ1-6 | TRBV25-1 | . | CASSARQAYNSPLHF | TGTGCCAGCAGCGCACGACAGGCCTATAATTCACCCCTCCACTTT
many | TRBJ2-2 | TRBV12-3/TRBV12-4 | . | CASSLYLAPQGGELFF | TGTGCCAGCAGTTTGTACCTAGCGCCCCAGGGCGGGGAGCTGTTTTTT
few | TRBJ1-1 | TRBV7-2 | . | CASSLEGGKTEAFF | TGTGCCAGCAGCTTAGAGGGGGGGAAGACTGAAGCTTTCTTT
. | TRBJ2-3 | TRBV18 | . | CASSPSAGNTDTQYF | TGTGCCAGCTCACCTTCGGCAGGGAACACAGATACGCAGTATTTT
few | TRBJ2-7 | TRBV4-1 | . | CASSLEGISSYEQYF | TGCGCCAGCAGCCTTGAGGGGATCTCCTCCTACGAGCAGTACTTC
. | TRBJ2-1 | TRBV2 | . | CASTRWNEQFF | TGTGCCAGCACTCGGTGGAATGAGCAGTTCTTC
. | TRBJ2-5 | TRBV6-1 | . | CASSEARTIQETQYF | TGTGCCAGCAGTGAAGCACGGACGATCCAAGAGACCCAGTACTTC
. | TRBJ2-7 | TRBV5-5 | . | CASNLSPTETYEQYF | TGTGCCAGCAACCTATCCCCGACCGAAACCTACGAGCAGTACTTC
once | TRBJ1-1 | TRBV7-9 | . | CASSLVWAGTRYTEAFF | TGTGCCAGCAGCTTAGTTTGGGCAGGGACTAGGTACACTGAAGCTTTCTTT
. | TRBJ2-1 | TRBV4-1 | TRBD2 | CASSPLASGRSNEQFF | TGCGCCAGCAGCCCCCTTGCTAGCGGGAGGAGCAATGAGCAGTTCTTC
. | TRBJ2-2 | TRBV18 | TRBD2 | CASSRGSDGELFF | TGTGCCAGCTCACGCGGGAGCGACGGGGAGCTGTTTTTT
. | TRBJ1-1 | TRBV3-1 | TRBD1 | CASSLWTGGRTEAFF | TGTGCCAGCAGCCTCTGGACAGGAGGGAGGACTGAAGCTTTCTTT
few | TRBJ1-3 | TRBV19 | . | CASKIRASGNTIYF | TGTGCCAGTAAGATCAGGGCCTCTGGAAACACCATATATTTT
. | TRBJ2-3 | TRBV29-1 | TRBD2 | CSVNPGLAGGHDGVDTQYF | TGCAGCGTGAACCCGGGACTAGCGGGAGGCCACGACGGGGTGGATACGCAGTATTTT
many | TRBJ1-2 | TRBV12-5 | . | CASGLSLRQDGSGHYGYTF | TGTGCTAGTGGTTTGAGCTTACGACAGGACGGCAGCGGGCACTATGGCTACACCTTC
few | TRBJ2-7 | TRBV6-5 | . | CASSYSPGSYEQYF | TGTGCCAGCAGTTACAGCCCGGGTTCCTACGAGCAGTACTTC
. | TRBJ1-2 | TRBV28 | TRBD1 | CASSSGQGSWYGYTF | TGTGCCAGCAGCTCGGGACAGGGCAGTTGGTATGGCTACACCTTC
once | TRBJ2-2 | TRBV11-2 | TRBD1 | CASSFAGQGAGELFF | TGTGCCAGCAGCTTCGCCGGACAGGGGGCCGGGGAGCTGTTTTTT
. | TRBJ2-1 | TRBV7-9 | TRBD2 | CASSLDRSGRANEQFF | TGTGCCAGCAGCTTAGACCGAAGCGGGAGGGCCAATGAGCAGTTCTTC